These 15 T cell receptor beta chains originate from one sample sequenced in a study of blood T cell repertoires in COVID-19. TCRdb keeps only in-frame clones here, not all; method: immunoSEQ multiplex PCR. The sample has 19,000 or so clones; more than 70% are singletons. Source material: peripheral blood. These receptors came from a man in his forties with active COVID-19.

The chain has TRBV19 and TRBJ2-3, with no clear D. The CDR3 is made up of 15 amino acids. Germline lookup yields CDR1 LNHDA and CDR2 SQIVND (reference sequence). Trimming removed 5 bases from V and 0 bases from J, with 12 bases in between. The CDR3 region has the DNA TGTGCCAGTAGTTCTCGGGTTTCTAGCACAGATACGCAGTATTTT. It yields the protein CASSSRVSSTDTQYF. The full variable domain, its missing parts supplied by reference TRBV19 and TRBJ2-3, is DGGITQSPKYLFRKEGQNVTLSCEQNLNHDAMYWYRQDPGQGLRLIYYSQIVNDFQKGDIAEGYSVSREKKESFPLTVTSAQKNPTAFYLCASSSRVSSTDTQYFGPGTRLTVL.

This chain joins TRBV10-3 and TRBJ2-4; TRBD1 is a possible D gene (6 bases). Trimming took off 0 bases at V and 3 bases at J, with 18 bases between the two ends. The CDR3 extends over 18 amino acids. The germline CDR1 and CDR2 sequences are ENHRY and SYGVKD. The CDR3 DNA sequence: TGTGCCATCAGTGAGTCGTTGGCAGGGGCCAGTTACAAAAACATTCAGTACTTC. It codes for CAISESLAGASYKNIQYF.

V usage is TRBV6-5 and J usage is TRBJ2-7; 9 bases are shared with TRBD1. V dropped 2 bases and J dropped 5; count of bases not matched to a gene: 7. The CDR3 has 15 amino acids. Germline V gene sequence: CDR1 MNHEY, CDR2 SVGAGI. Here the CDR3 DNA reads TGTGCCAGCAGTTACGACAGGGGGGACGGCAACGAGCAGTACTTC. Its translation: CASSYDRGDGNEQYF.

This clone has more than one count but fewer than ten. The V and J genes are TRBV4-1 and TRBJ2-1; D is possibly TRBD2 (5 bases). The CDR3 is 17 residues long. Trimming shortened V by 1 base and J by 1 base, and 14 bases separated the two germline ends. The germline gives CDR1 MGHRA, CDR2 YSYEKL. CDR3 nucleotides: TGCGCCAGCAGCCAAGTAGATCTGGGAGTATCCTACAATGAGCAGTTCTTC. It is translated as CASSQVDLGVSYNEQFF.

The genes are TRBV5-1 and TRBJ1-2; 7 nucleotides line up with TRBD1. There are 13 residues in the CDR3. Trimming took 4 bases from V and 8 from J; bases not matched to a gene: 8. Germline V lookup: CDR1 SGHRS, CDR2 YFSETQ. The CDR3 nucleotides are TGCGCCAGCAGCAAAGACAGGGTTGAGGGCTACACCTTC. Its protein is CASSKDRVEGYTF.

The chain uses TRBV18 and TRBJ1-2, with D maybe TRBD1 (5 bases). CDR1 and CDR2 from the germline V gene are KGHSH and LQKENI. Deletions cut 9 bases from V and 2 bases from J, with 16 bases between. The CDR3 is made up of 14 amino acids. DNA for the CDR3: TGTGCCAGTACCCCAGGGTCGGTCAACTATGGCTACACCTTC. Encoded protein: CASTPGSVNYGYTF.

V and J are TRBV2 and TRBJ2-7, with D perhaps matching TRBD2 (6 bases). CDR1 SNHLY and CDR2 FYNNEI come from the germline V gene. Trimming stripped 6 bases from V and 2 bases from J, with 20 bases between. The CDR3 loop spans 16 amino acids. CDR3 DNA: TGTGCCAGCAGGGAGGGCCTCTTTGCAACCACCTACGAGCAGTACTTC. It yields the protein CASREGLFATTYEQYF.

V is TRBV7-9 and J is TRBJ1-2, with 7 bases lining up with TRBD1. The CDR3 length is 15 residues. Losses at the gene ends were 1 base for V and 4 bases for J; bases not matched to a gene: 6. Germline CDR1 reads SEHNR; CDR2 reads FQNEAQ (reference sequence). The CDR3 region has the DNA TGTGCCAGCAGCTTAGTTACAGGGGCATCCTATGGCTACACCTTC. Protein sequence: CASSLVTGASYGYTF.

The rearrangement uses TRBV11-2 and TRBJ1-5, with a weak D call TRBD1 (6 bases). Deletions cut 6 bases from V and 10 bases from J, with 16 bases between. The CDR3 extends over 13 amino acids. CDR1 is SGHAT and CDR2 is FQNNGV in the germline V gene. The DNA for the CDR3 is TGTGCCAGCAGTTCTACGTTGGGGGCTCCCCAGCATTTT. Protein: CASSSTLGAPQHF.

V usage is TRBV5-4 and J usage is TRBJ2-5; 7 nucleotides match TRBD1. The CDR3 sequence is 14 residues long. Germline V gene lookup returns CDR1 SGHNT and CDR2 YYREEE (reference sequence). Losses at the gene ends were 4 bases for V and 4 bases for J; bases not matched to a gene: 7. Here the CDR3 reads CASSTTGRGETQYF. In DNA form, the CDR3 reads TGTGCCAGCAGCACGACAGGGAGAGGAGAGACCCAGTACTTC.

The chain recombines TRBV10-3 with TRBJ2-4, with TRBD2 matching 8 bases. The CDR3 runs 17 residues. Germline trimming cut 0 bases from V and 0 bases from J; bases unmatched to any gene: 4. The germline V gene encodes CDR1 ENHRY and CDR2 SYGVKD. CDR3 sequence reads: CAISESSGKLAKNIQYF. The CDR3, as DNA: TGTGCCATCAGTGAGTCTAGCGGGAAGCTAGCCAAAAACATTCAGTACTTC.

The rearrangement joins TRBV27 to TRBJ2-3, with 8 bases aligning to TRBD2. This CDR3 spans 17 amino acids. The V segment lost 5 bases and the J segment 0 bases; nucleotides outside the gene matches: 10. Germline CDR1 MNHEY, CDR2 SMNVEV (reference sequence). The CDR3 reads CASSPPPTSGSTDTQYF. DNA of the CDR3: TGTGCCAGCAGTCCTCCCCCAACTAGCGGCAGCACAGATACGCAGTATTTT.

The J gene is TRBJ2-5, the V gene TRBV27; 8 bases agree with TRBD2. There are 16 residues in the CDR3. V gave up 0 bases and J gave up 1 base; unmatched junction bases: 4. The germline V gene encodes CDR1 MNHEY and CDR2 SMNVEV (reference sequence). CDR3 region: CASSLSPGTSQETQYF. The CDR3 nucleotides read TGTGCCAGCAGTTTATCTCCCGGGACTAGCCAAGAGACCCAGTACTTC.

The chain recombines TRBV4-2 with TRBJ2-3; 8 bases align to TRBD2. From germline, CDR1 is LGHNA and CDR2 YNFKEQ. CDR3 length equals 16 residues. With 4 bases clipped from V and 2 bases from J, the junction kept 8 bases outside the gene matches. The CDR3 nucleotides are TGTGCCAGCAGCCTCGGGAGGGGGACTTACACAGATACGCAGTATTTT. Encoded protein: CASSLGRGTYTDTQYF.

The rearrangement links TRBV5-1 to TRBJ2-5; the match to TRBD1 covers 9 bases. Per germline, CDR1 SGHRS and CDR2 YFSETQ. With V trimmed by 4 bases and J by 5 bases, 3 bases remained unmatched. The length of the CDR3 is 13 residues. The CDR3 DNA reads TGCGCCAGCAGCCTGGGACAGGGTGAGACCCAGTACTTC. This translates into CASSLGQGETQYF.